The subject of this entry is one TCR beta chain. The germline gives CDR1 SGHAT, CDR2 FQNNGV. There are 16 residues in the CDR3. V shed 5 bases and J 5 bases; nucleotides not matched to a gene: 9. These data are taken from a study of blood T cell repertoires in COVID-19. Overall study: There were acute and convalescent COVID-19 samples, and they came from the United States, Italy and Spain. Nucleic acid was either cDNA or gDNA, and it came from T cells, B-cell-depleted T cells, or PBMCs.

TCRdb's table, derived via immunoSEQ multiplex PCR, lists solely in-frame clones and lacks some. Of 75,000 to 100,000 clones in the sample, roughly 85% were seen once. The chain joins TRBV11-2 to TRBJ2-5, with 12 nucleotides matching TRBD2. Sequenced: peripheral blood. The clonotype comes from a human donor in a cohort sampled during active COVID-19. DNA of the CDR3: TGTGCCAGCAGCCCACTCACTAGCGGGGGGCCGGAGACCCAGTACTTC. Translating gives CASSPLTSGGPETQYF.